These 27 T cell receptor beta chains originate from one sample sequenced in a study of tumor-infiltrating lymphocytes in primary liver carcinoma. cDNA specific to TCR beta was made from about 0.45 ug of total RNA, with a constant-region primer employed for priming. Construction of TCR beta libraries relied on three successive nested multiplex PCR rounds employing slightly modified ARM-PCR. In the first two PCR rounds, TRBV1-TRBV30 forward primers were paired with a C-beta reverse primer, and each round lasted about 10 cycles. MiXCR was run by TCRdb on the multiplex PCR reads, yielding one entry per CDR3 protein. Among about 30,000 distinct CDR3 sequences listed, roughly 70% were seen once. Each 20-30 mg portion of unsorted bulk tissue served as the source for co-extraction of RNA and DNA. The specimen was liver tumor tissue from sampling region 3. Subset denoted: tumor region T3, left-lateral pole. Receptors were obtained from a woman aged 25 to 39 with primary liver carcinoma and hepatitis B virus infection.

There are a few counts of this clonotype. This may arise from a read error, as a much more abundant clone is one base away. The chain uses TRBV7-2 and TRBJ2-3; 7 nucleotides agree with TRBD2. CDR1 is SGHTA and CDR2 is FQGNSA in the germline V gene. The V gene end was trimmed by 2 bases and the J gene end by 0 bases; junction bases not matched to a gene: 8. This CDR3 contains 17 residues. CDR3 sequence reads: CASSLFGLVTSTDTQYF. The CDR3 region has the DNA TGTGCCAGCAGCTTATTTGGACTAGTGACTAGCACAGATACGCAGTATTTT. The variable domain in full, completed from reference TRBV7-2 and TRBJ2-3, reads GAGVSQSPSNKVTEKGKDVELRCDPISGHTALYWYRQSLGQGLEFLIYFQGNSAPDKSGLPSDRFSAERTGGSVSTLTIQRTQQEDSAVYLCASSLFGLVTSTDTQYFGPGTRLTVL.

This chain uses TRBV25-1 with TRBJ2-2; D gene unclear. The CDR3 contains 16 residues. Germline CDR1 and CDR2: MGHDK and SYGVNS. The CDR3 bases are TGTACCCTTCATGGTGCTTCGACGCCTTACACCGGGGAGCTGTTTTTT. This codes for CTLHGASTPYTGELFF.

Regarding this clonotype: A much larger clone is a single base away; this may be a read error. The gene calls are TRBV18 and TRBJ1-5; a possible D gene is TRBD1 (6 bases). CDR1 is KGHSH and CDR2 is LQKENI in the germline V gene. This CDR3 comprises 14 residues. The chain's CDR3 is CACSPGQSNQPQHF. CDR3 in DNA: TGTGCCTGCTCACCCGGACAGAGCAATCAGCCCCAGCATTTT.

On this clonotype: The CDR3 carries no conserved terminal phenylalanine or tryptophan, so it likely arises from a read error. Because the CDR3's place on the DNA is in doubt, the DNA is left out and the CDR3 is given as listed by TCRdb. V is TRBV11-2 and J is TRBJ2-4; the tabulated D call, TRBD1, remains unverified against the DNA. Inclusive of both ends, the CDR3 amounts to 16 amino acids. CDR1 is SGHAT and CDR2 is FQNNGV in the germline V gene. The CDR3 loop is CASSPVLALAKNIQYL.

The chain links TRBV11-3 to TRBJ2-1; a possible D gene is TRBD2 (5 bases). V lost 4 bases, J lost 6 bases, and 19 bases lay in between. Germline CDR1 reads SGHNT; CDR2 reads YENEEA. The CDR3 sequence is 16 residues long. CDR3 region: CASSSISGLAINEQFF. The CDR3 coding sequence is TGTGCCAGCAGCTCTATTAGTGGTTTAGCGATCAATGAGCAGTTCTTC.

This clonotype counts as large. This CDR3 reads CASSVDRGYTEAFF. The CDR3 DNA is TGTGCCAGCAGTGTTGACAGGGGGTACACTGAAGCTTTCTTT. V usage is TRBV6-1 and J usage is TRBJ1-1, with 9 nucleotides matching TRBD1. Germline CDR1 and CDR2: MNHNS and SASEGT. V lost 4 bases and J lost 3; bases outside the gene matches: 3. The CDR3 sequence is 14 residues long.

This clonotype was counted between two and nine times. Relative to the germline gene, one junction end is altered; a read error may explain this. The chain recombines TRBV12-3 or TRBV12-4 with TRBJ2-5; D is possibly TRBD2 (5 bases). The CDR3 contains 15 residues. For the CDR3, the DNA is TGTGACAGCAGGACCTACCCCGGGAACGAAGAGACCCAGTACTTC. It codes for CDSRTYPGNEETQYF.

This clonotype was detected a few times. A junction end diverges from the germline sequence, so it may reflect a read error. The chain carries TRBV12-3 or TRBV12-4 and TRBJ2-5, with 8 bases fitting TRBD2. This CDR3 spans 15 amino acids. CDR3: CTSSLAGFPRETQYF. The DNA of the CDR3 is TGTACCAGCAGCTTAGCGGGATTTCCCCGGGAGACCCAGTACTTC.

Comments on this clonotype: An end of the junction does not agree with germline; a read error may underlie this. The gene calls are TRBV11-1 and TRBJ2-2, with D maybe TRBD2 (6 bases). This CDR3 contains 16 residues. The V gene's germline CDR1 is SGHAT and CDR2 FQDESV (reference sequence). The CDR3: CTSNLVGGTNIGELFF. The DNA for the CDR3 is TGTACCAGCAACTTAGTGGGGGGTACGAACATCGGGGAGCTGTTTTTT.

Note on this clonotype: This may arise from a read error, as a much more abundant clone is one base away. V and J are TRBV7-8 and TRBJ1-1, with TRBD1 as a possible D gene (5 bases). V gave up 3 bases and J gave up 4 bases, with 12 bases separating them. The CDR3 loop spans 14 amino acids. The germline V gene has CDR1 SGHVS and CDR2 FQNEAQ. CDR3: CASSFSRGATEAFF. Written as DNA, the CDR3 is TGTGCCAGCAGCTTCTCCCGGGGCGCCACTGAAGCTTTCTTT. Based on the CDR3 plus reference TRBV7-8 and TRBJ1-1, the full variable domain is GAGVSQSPRYKVAKRGQDVALRCDPISGHVSLFWYQQALGQGPEFLTYFQNEAQLDKSGLPSDRFFAERPEGSVSTLKIQRTQQEDSAVYLCASSFSRGATEAFFGQGTRLTVV.

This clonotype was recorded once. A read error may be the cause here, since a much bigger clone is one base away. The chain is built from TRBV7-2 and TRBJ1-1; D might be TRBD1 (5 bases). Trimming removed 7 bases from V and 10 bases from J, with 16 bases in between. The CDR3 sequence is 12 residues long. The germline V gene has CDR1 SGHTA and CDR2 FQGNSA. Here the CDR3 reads CASNQTGTRAFF. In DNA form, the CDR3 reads TGTGCCAGCAACCAGACCGGGACGAGAGCTTTCTTT.

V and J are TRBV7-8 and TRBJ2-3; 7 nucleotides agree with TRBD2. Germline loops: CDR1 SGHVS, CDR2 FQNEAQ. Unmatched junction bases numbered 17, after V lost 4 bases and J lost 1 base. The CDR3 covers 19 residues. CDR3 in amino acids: CASSYRGGVGSSGTDTQYF. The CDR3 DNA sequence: TGTGCCAGCAGCTACCGTGGGGGGGTTGGATCATCAGGCACAGATACGCAGTATTTT.

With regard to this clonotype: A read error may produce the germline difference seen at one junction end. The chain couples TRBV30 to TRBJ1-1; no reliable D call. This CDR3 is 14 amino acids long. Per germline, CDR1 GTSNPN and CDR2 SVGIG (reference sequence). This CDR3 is CAWNLDHGPLEAFF. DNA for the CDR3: TGTGCTTGGAATCTGGACCACGGCCCCTTAGAAGCTTTCTTT.

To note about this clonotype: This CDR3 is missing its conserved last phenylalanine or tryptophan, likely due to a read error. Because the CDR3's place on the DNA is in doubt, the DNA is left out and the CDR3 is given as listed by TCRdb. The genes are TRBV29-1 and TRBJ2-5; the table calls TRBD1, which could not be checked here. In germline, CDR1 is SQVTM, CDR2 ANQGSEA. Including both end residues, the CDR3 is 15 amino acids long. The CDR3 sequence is CSVETGRGVRETQHS.

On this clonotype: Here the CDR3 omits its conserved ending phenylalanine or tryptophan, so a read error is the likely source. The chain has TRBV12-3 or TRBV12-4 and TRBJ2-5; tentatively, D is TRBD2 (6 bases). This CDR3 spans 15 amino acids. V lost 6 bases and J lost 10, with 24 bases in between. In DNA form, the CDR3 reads TGTGCCAGCAGCACCTACCCCGGGAGAGAAGAGGTCCAGTACCTC. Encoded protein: CASSTYPGREEVQYL.

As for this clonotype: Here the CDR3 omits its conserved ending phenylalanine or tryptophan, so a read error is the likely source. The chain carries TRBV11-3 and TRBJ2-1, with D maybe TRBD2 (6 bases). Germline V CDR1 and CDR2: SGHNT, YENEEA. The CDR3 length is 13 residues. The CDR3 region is CAGASVSGNEQFI. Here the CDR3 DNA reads TGCGCCGGCGCTAGCGTGAGTGGGAATGAGCAGTTCATC.

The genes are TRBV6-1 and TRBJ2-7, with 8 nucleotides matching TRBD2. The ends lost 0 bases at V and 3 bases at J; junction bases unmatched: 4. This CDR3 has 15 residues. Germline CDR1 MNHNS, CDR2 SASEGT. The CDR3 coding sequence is TGTGCCAGCAGTGAAGCGGCGGGGGGTATCTACGAGCAGTACTTC. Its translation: CASSEAAGGIYEQYF.

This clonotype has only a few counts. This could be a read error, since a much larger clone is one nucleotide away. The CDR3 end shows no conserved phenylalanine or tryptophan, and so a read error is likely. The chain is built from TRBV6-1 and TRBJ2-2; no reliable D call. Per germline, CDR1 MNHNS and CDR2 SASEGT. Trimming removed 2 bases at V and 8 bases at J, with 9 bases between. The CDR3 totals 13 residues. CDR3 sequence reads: CASSEHGAGELFY. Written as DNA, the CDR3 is TGTGCCAGCAGTGAACACGGAGCAGGGGAGCTGTTTTAT.

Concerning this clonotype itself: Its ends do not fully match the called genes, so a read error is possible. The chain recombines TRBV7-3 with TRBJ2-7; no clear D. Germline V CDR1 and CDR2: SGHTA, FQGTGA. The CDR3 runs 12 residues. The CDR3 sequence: CASSLRRNGAGF. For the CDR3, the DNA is TGTGCAAGCAGCTTAAGGCGGAACGGTGCCGGCTTC.

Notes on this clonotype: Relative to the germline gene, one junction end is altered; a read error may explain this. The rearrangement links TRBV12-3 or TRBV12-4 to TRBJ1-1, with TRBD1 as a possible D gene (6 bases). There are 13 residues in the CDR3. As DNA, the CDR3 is TGTGTCAGCAGCATGGGTCAGGGGATGACAGCTTTCTTT. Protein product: CVSSMGQGMTAFF.

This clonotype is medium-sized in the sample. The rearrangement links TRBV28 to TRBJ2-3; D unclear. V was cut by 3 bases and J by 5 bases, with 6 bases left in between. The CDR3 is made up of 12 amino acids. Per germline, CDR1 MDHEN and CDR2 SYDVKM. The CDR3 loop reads CASSLSRDTQYF. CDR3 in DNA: TGTGCCAGCAGTTTGAGTCGAGATACGCAGTATTTT.

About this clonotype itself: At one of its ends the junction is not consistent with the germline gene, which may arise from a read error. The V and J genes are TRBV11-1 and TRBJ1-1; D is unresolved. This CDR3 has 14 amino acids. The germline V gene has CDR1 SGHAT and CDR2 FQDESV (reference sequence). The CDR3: CASSLMSLNIEAFF. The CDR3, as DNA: TGTGCCAGCAGCCTCATGTCCCTGAACATTGAAGCTTTCTTT.

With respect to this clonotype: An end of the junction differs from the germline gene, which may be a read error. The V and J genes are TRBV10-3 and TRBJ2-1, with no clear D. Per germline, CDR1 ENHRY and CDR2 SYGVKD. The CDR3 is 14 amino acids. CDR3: CTISLTATRDEQFF. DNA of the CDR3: TGTACCATCAGTCTCACAGCGACCCGGGATGAGCAGTTCTTC.

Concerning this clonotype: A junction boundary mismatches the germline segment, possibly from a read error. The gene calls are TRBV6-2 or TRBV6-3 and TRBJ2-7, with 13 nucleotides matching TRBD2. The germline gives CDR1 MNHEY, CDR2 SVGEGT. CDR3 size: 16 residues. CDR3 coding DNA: TGTGCCAGCAGAAGACTAGCGGGAGGACCTACCTACGAGAAGTACTTC. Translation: CASRRLAGGPTYEKYF.

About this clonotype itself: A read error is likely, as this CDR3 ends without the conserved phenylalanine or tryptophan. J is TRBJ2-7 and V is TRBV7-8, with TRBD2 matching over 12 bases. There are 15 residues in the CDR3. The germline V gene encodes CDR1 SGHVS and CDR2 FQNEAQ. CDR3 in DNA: TGTGCCAGCAGCCAAACTAGCGGGGGGCCCTACGATCAGTACTTA. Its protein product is CASSQTSGGPYDQYL.

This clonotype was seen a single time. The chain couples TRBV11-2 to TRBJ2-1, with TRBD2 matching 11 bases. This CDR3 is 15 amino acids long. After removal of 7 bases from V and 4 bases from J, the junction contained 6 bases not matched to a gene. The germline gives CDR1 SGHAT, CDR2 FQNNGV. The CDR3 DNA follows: TGTGCCAGCACCACTCTAGCGGGAGGATACAATGAGCAGTTCTTC. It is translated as CASTTLAGGYNEQFF.

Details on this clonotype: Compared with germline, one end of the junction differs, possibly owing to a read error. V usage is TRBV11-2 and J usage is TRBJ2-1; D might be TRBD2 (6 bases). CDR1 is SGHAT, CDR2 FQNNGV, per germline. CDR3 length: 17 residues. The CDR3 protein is CASSLGLIAGGPNDQFF. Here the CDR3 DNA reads TGTGCCAGCAGCTTAGGTCTGATAGCTGGAGGGCCGAATGATCAGTTCTTC.